The 19 T cell receptor beta chains below all came from one sample that was sequenced in a study of T-cell memory formation after mild COVID-19. TCRdb analysed the 5' RACE reads with MiXCR anew, one entry per CDR3 protein. The sample carries fewer than 600,000 distinct CDR3 sequences, less than 25% recorded once. Sequencing was performed on PBMCs or a T cell subset sorted from them (not recorded which). The source is an adult woman who had mild COVID-19 (a few samples of this study predate the infection). Cell type and time point are not known.

This clonotype showed up just a few times. This chain uses TRBV7-2 with TRBJ2-7; tentatively, D is TRBD2 (6 bases). The CDR3 has 15 amino acids. With 4 bases removed from V and 0 bases from J, the gap between germline ends came to 13 bases. Germline CDR1 is SGHTA and CDR2 is FQGNSA. DNA for the CDR3: TGTGCCAGCAGCTCCCAAACGGGAGTCTCCTACGAGCAGTACTTC. Encoded protein: CASSSQTGVSYEQYF.

On this clonotype itself: Just one base apart from a much larger clone, this may be a read error. V usage is TRBV7-2 and J usage is TRBJ1-6, with D unclear. From germline, CDR1 is SGHTA and CDR2 FQGNSA. The CDR3 length is 16 residues. As DNA, the CDR3 is TGTGCCAGCAGCTTAGTTCTCGGAGTGGATAATTCACCCATCCACTTT. The encoded protein is CASSLVLGVDNSPIHF.

The rearrangement uses TRBV7-6 and TRBJ2-3; possibly TRBD2 for D (5 bases). CDR1 SGHVS and CDR2 FNYEAQ come from the germline V gene. This CDR3 is built from 15 residues. The V gene lost 5 bases and the J gene lost 4 bases, with 16 bases spanning the gap. CDR3 residues: CASSPLESGADTQYF. DNA for the CDR3: TGTGCCAGCAGCCCACTCGAGTCCGGGGCAGATACGCAGTATTTT.

As concerns this clonotype: This sequence may be a read error, since a much larger clone differs from it by one base. The CDR3 protein is CASSVGYEQFF. The CDR3 DNA reads as TGTGCCAGCAGCGTAGGGTATGAGCAGTTCTTC. The chain links TRBV9 to TRBJ2-1, with D hard to call. Trimming took 0 bases from V and 8 from J, leaving 3 bases between them. The CDR3 is 11 amino acids. From germline, CDR1 is SGDLS and CDR2 YYNGEE.

This clonotype was observed a handful of times. The chain is built from TRBV4-1 and TRBJ2-7; possibly TRBD1 for D (5 bases). The CDR3 extends over 14 amino acids. CDR1 is MGHRA, CDR2 YSYEKL, per germline. V dropped 1 base and J dropped 5 bases, with 12 bases sitting between them. CDR3 residues: CASSQVGRVNEQYF. DNA for the CDR3: TGCGCCAGCAGCCAAGTGGGCAGGGTCAACGAGCAGTACTTC.

This clonotype was seen a handful of times. V is TRBV5-1 and J is TRBJ2-5; the match to TRBD2 covers 15 bases. The V gene's germline CDR1 is SGHRS and CDR2 YFSETQ. The CDR3 has 16 residues. V lost 3 bases, J lost 1 base, and 1 base stayed unmatched. The CDR3 DNA follows: TGCGCCAGCAGCTGGACTAGCGGGGGGGTCCAAGAGACCCAGTACTTC. This gives the protein CASSWTSGGVQETQYF.

This clonotype showed up many times. The V and J genes are TRBV4-1 and TRBJ1-3; D remains ambiguous. CDR3 length: 16 amino acids. The germline CDR1 and CDR2 sequences are MGHRA and YSYEKL. Trimming removed 6 bases from V and 1 base from J, with 16 bases in between. CDR3 nucleotide sequence: TGCGCCAGCAGGAAAGCCCTGGATCAATCTGGAAACACCATATATTTT. It encodes CASRKALDQSGNTIYF.

The chain has TRBV12-3 or TRBV12-4 and TRBJ2-7, with TRBD2 matching over 8 bases. Trimming cost V 2 bases and J 2 bases; bases outside gene matches: 2. CDR3 length: 14 residues. The CDR3 protein is CASSLRREAYEQYF. The CDR3 DNA is TGTGCCAGCAGTTTACGGCGGGAGGCCTACGAGCAGTACTTC.

The chain carries TRBV6-2 or TRBV6-3 and TRBJ2-7, with a weak D call TRBD2 (5 bases). With 6 bases removed from V and 3 bases from J, the gap between germline ends came to 15 bases. CDR1 is MNHEY and CDR2 is SVGEGT in the germline V gene. The CDR3 totals 14 residues. The CDR3 reads CASSTRGTIYEQYF. The DNA for the CDR3 is TGTGCCAGCAGCACCCGGGGTACTATCTACGAGCAGTACTTC.

V usage is TRBV30 and J usage is TRBJ1-1; TRBD1 is a possible D gene (6 bases). Trimming removed 1 base from V and 11 bases from J, with 17 bases in between. The CDR3 sequence is 13 residues long. Germline values: CDR1 GTSNPN, CDR2 SVGIG (reference sequence). Here the CDR3 DNA reads TGTGCCTGGAGTGGGTCCGGGGGCTTAGGGGCTTTCTTT. It is translated as CAWSGSGGLGAFF.

The chain uses TRBV5-1 and TRBJ2-5, with TRBD2 matching 9 bases. Germline V lookup: CDR1 SGHRS, CDR2 YFSETQ. After removal of 0 bases from V and 2 bases from J, the junction contained 2 bases not matched to a gene. The CDR3 contains 15 residues. DNA for the CDR3: TGCGCCAGCAGCTTGGATCTAGCGGGGCAAGAGACCCAGTACTTC. It translates to CASSLDLAGQETQYF.

This clonotype has only a few counts. The chain has TRBV12-3 or TRBV12-4 and TRBJ2-3, with 9 nucleotides matching TRBD2. The CDR3 has 18 amino acids. V shed 5 bases, J shed 5 bases, and the junction held 17 bases outside the gene matches. The chain's CDR3 is CASSPPTTSGPGGDTQYF. For the CDR3, the DNA is TGTGCCAGCAGTCCCCCAACCACTAGCGGGCCCGGAGGAGATACGCAGTATTTT.

V usage is TRBV15 and J usage is TRBJ2-6; D not certain. Trimming stripped 2 bases from V and 0 bases from J, with 8 bases between. CDR3 length equals 16 residues. Germline values: CDR1 LNHNV, CDR2 YYDKDF (reference sequence). The CDR3 DNA follows: TGTGCCACCAGCAGAAAAATAAGCTCTGGGGCCAACGTCCTGACTTTC. Encoded protein: CATSRKISSGANVLTF.

This clonotype was counted a few times. The V gene is TRBV7-9, the J gene TRBJ1-1, with D perhaps TRBD1 (5 bases). This CDR3 is 14 amino acids long. V shed 3 bases and J shed 6 bases, with 14 bases lying between them. Germline values: CDR1 SEHNR, CDR2 FQNEAQ (reference sequence). The CDR3 DNA reads as TGTGCCAGCAGCTTTTCCGAGGAAGGGGCTGAAGCTTTCTTT. This encodes CASSFSEEGAEAFF.

This clonotype was found a few times. The J gene is TRBJ2-3, the V gene TRBV5-5; 9 bases agree with TRBD2. Germline trimming cut 0 bases from V and 4 bases from J; bases unmatched to any gene: 6. The CDR3 spans 16 residues. Per germline, CDR1 SGHKS and CDR2 YYEKEE (reference sequence). The CDR3 loop reads CASSLDRAGGADTQYF. The CDR3 coding sequence is TGTGCCAGCAGCTTGGATCGAGCGGGGGGCGCAGATACGCAGTATTTT.

This clonotype was counted once. This chain uses TRBV12-2 with TRBJ2-5; TRBD2 is the table's D call and was not checked against the DNA. TRBV12-2 is a pseudogene locus. The CDR3 runs 19 residues. The CDR3 loop is CASRLALVRLAVYQETQYF. Here the CDR3 DNA reads TGTGCAAGTCGCTTAGCCCTGGTGAGACTAGCGGTGTACCAAGAGACCCAGTACTTC.

This clonotype has at least ten counts. The CDR3 spells CASSLERGYGYTF. CDR3 nucleotide sequence: TGTGCCAGCAGCTTAGAGAGGGGCTACGGCTACACCTTC. The chain couples TRBV7-2 to TRBJ1-2; D possibly corresponds to TRBD1 (5 bases). Germline CDR1 SGHTA, CDR2 FQGNSA. This CDR3 region has 13 residues. V lost 1 base and J 8 bases, leaving 11 bases between the germline ends. Filled out from reference TRBV7-2 and TRBJ1-2, the complete variable domain reads GAGVSQSPSNKVTEKGKDVELRCDPISGHTALYWYRQSLGQGLEFLIYFQGNSAPDKSGLPSDRFSAERTGGSVSTLTIQRTQQEDSAVYLCASSLERGYGYTFGSGTRLTVV.

This clonotype has just a few counts. The J gene is TRBJ1-1, the V gene TRBV5-1; D gene uncertain. This CDR3 spans 13 amino acids. Trimming left V 7 bases short and J 4 bases short, with 14 bases between. Germline loops: CDR1 SGHRS, CDR2 YFSETQ. The CDR3 bases are TGCGCCAGCTCCTACGTGGGAGGCACTGAAGCTTTCTTT. It specifies CASSYVGGTEAFF.

The V gene is TRBV7-8, the J gene TRBJ2-1, with 7 positions matching TRBD1. The V gene's germline CDR1 is SGHVS and CDR2 FQNEAQ. V shed 4 bases and J 7 bases; nucleotides not matched to a gene: 10. The CDR3 is 15 residues long. The CDR3 loop is CASSSANRGQNEQFF. The CDR3 nucleotides read TGTGCCAGCAGCTCCGCCAACAGGGGTCAGAATGAGCAGTTCTTC.